A single sample gave rise to the 27 T cell receptor beta chains below, sequenced in a study of T cell repertoires in ileal Crohn's disease. Sequencing used immunoSEQ multiplex PCR; TCRdb keeps in-frame clones, though not all of them. The sample shows several thousand clones, 70% to 80% of them seen only once. Time point reported: neoterminal ileum biopsy at postoperative endoscopy, about 6 months after surgery. Sequencing was performed on ileal tissue. The receptor set was obtained from an adult with Crohn's disease.

This chain uses TRBV15 with TRBJ2-1, with D possibly being TRBD1 (6 bases). Germline loops: CDR1 LNHNV, CDR2 YYDKDF (reference sequence). Trimming took off 4 bases at V and 0 bases at J, with 22 bases between the two ends. CDR3 length: 19 amino acids. CDR3 nucleotide sequence: TGTGCCACCAGCACAGACATTCCAGGGGTGCTTTCCTCCTACAATGAGCAGTTCTTC. This codes for CATSTDIPGVLSSYNEQFF.

Here the CDR3 DNA reads TGTGCCAGCAGCCCTTGGGGTCGGACTCTCGAATCCAGCGAAAAACTGTTTTTT. It is translated as CASSPWGRTLESSEKLFF. The genes are TRBV7-8 and TRBJ1-4; no clear D. This CDR3 has 18 amino acids. Looked up from germline, CDR1 is SGHVS and CDR2 is FQNEAQ. V was shortened by 5 bases and J by 8 bases, with 27 bases between the two germline ends.

The gene calls are TRBV5-5 and TRBJ1-5, with a weak D call TRBD1 (5 bases). Trimming took off 0 bases at V and 2 bases at J, with 15 bases between the two ends. The CDR3 has 17 amino acids. The germline V gene encodes CDR1 SGHKS and CDR2 YYEKEE (reference sequence). Here the CDR3 reads CASSLDNRGTGNQPQHF. The DNA of the CDR3 is TGTGCCAGCAGCTTGGATAATCGGGGGACCGGCAATCAGCCCCAGCATTTT.

This CDR3 is CASSWKRNQPQHF. In nucleotides, the CDR3 is TGTGCCAGCAGCTGGAAGCGTAATCAGCCCCAGCATTTT. The genes are TRBV6-5 and TRBJ1-5, with no clear D. Germline values: CDR1 MNHEY, CDR2 SVGAGI. Trimming removed 6 bases from V and 4 bases from J, with 10 bases in between. The CDR3 is made up of 13 amino acids.

This clone is categorized as medium-sized (0.01 to 0.1%). The genes are TRBV4-1 and TRBJ1-2; 7 bases map to TRBD1. The CDR3 spans 14 residues. Trimming cost V 3 bases and J 4 bases; bases outside gene matches: 5. CDR1 is MGHRA and CDR2 is YSYEKL in the germline V gene. The CDR3 loop is CASSQTGIGYGYTF. The CDR3 region has the DNA TGCGCCAGCAGCCAGACAGGGATCGGCTATGGCTACACCTTC.

The chain has TRBV6-5 and TRBJ2-4; 8 bases fit TRBD2. This CDR3 comprises 15 residues. Germline trimming cut 7 bases from V and 5 bases from J; bases unmatched to any gene: 10. CDR1 and CDR2 from the germline V gene are MNHEY and SVGAGI. CDR3 coding DNA: TGTGCCAGCAATACGGGGGGGCCAGGTGAAAACATTCAGTACTTC. This translates into CASNTGGPGENIQYF.

V gene TRBV9 combines with J gene TRBJ2-7; a weak D match, TRBD1 (6 bases). CDR3 length: 13 residues. Germline V gene data show CDR1 as SGDLS and CDR2 as YYNGEE. V was shortened by 4 bases and J by 5 bases, with 13 bases between the two germline ends. CDR3 residues: CASSLNRDHEQYF. Here the CDR3 DNA reads TGTGCCAGCAGCCTAAACAGGGACCACGAGCAGTACTTC.

The chain uses TRBV4-1 and TRBJ2-5; D possibly corresponds to TRBD2 (5 bases). Between the trimmed V and J ends, which lost 0 bases and 9 bases, there was a span of 11 bases. The CDR3 covers 13 residues. Germline-derived CDR1 and CDR2 are MGHRA and YSYEKL. The CDR3 region is CASSQDASWAQYF. CDR3 DNA sequence: TGCGCCAGCAGCCAAGATGCTAGCTGGGCCCAGTACTTC.

This clone appeared a few times. This rearrangement joins TRBV19 to TRBJ1-3; TRBD1 is a possible D gene (6 bases). Germline CDR1 and CDR2: LNHDA and SQIVND (reference sequence). The ends were cut back, 5 bases at V and 2 bases at J, with 10 bases in the middle. CDR3 length equals 14 residues. Written as DNA, the CDR3 is TGTGCCAGTAGTCCGACAGGCGCTGGAAACACCATATATTTT. Its protein is CASSPTGAGNTIYF. Filled out from reference TRBV19 and TRBJ1-3, the complete variable domain reads DGGITQSPKYLFRKEGQNVTLSCEQNLNHDAMYWYRQDPGQGLRLIYYSQIVNDFQKGDIAEGYSVSREKKESFPLTVTSAQKNPTAFYLCASSPTGAGNTIYFGEGSWLTVV.

The V call is TRBV27, the J call TRBJ2-1; no clear D. Germline loops: CDR1 MNHEY, CDR2 SMNVEV (reference sequence). The CDR3 consists of 15 residues. V was trimmed by 6 bases and J by 7 bases, leaving 19 bases between them. The CDR3 is CASSPWRSIGNEQFF. CDR3 DNA: TGTGCCAGCAGCCCATGGCGGTCCATCGGGAATGAGCAGTTCTTC.

This chain connects TRBV19 to TRBJ1-2, with a weak D call TRBD1 (6 bases). Per the germline V gene, CDR1 is LNHDA and CDR2 is SQIVND (reference sequence). The CDR3 covers 12 residues. Trimming removed 11 bases from V and 8 bases from J, with 18 bases in between. CDR3 in amino acids: CARTKGVEGYTF. The CDR3 DNA reads as TGTGCCCGCACTAAGGGGGTAGAGGGCTACACCTTC. Using reference TRBV19 and TRBJ1-2 for the parts outside the CDR3, the full variable domain is DGGITQSPKYLFRKEGQNVTLSCEQNLNHDAMYWYRQDPGQGLRLIYYSQIVNDFQKGDIAEGYSVSREKKESFPLTVTSAQKNPTAFYLCARTKGVEGYTFGSGTRLTVV.

The chain carries TRBV6-1 and TRBJ2-1; 7 bases line up with TRBD2. After removal of 2 bases from V and 2 bases from J, the junction contained 3 bases not matched to a gene. Germline V gene data show CDR1 as MNHNS and CDR2 as SASEGT. The CDR3 totals 15 residues. CDR3 in amino acids: CASSELAEAYNEQFF. In nucleotides, the CDR3 is TGTGCCAGCAGTGAACTAGCGGAGGCCTACAATGAGCAGTTCTTC.

This clone was seen once. The genes are TRBV6-5 and TRBJ2-7; no definite D call. In germline, CDR1 is MNHEY, CDR2 SVGAGI. The CDR3 runs to 14 residues. V dropped 6 bases and J dropped 6 bases, with 18 bases sitting between them. The CDR3 sequence: CASRKDLRLAEQYF. The CDR3 bases are TGTGCCAGCAGGAAAGACCTAAGACTGGCCGAGCAGTACTTC.

This clone was picked up a small number of times. This CDR3 reads CASSDSTAGYYNEQFF. Here the CDR3 DNA reads TGTGCCAGCAGTGACTCGACAGCGGGATATTACAATGAGCAGTTCTTC. J is TRBJ2-1 and V is TRBV6-4; 7 bases are a match to TRBD2. The germline gives CDR1 MRHNA, CDR2 SNTAGT. There are 16 residues in the CDR3. V shed 0 bases, J shed 4 bases, and the junction held 6 bases outside the gene matches.

This chain links TRBV19 with TRBJ2-1; a possible D gene is TRBD2 (6 bases). The germline gives CDR1 LNHDA, CDR2 SQIVND (reference sequence). The CDR3 runs 13 residues. V gave up 4 bases and J gave up 9 bases, with 13 bases separating them. CDR3 residues: CASSSGILGEQFF. The CDR3 nucleotides are TGTGCCAGTAGTAGCGGGATTTTAGGTGAGCAGTTCTTC.

This clone was counted between two and nine times. V usage is TRBV7-3 and J usage is TRBJ2-2, with 10 bases aligning to TRBD1. There are 14 residues in the CDR3. Germline V lookup: CDR1 SGHTA, CDR2 FQGTGA. The V segment lost 6 bases and the J segment 7 bases; nucleotides outside the gene matches: 5. DNA for the CDR3: TGTGCCAGCAGTTCGACAGGGGGCATCGGGGAGCTGTTTTTT. This sequence encodes CASSSTGGIGELFF.

The chain couples TRBV1 to TRBJ2-1; whether TRBD2, the table's D call, matches the DNA was not checked. TRBV1 is a listed pseudogene. CDR3 length: 16 residues. The CDR3 sequence: CTSSLRELAVYNEQFF. The DNA for the CDR3 is TGCACCAGCAGCCTAAGGGAACTAGCTGTGTACAATGAGCAGTTCTTC.

The CDR3 region is CASSSLGTSGRANEQFF. CDR3 nucleotides: TGTGCCAGCAGCTCCCTAGGGACTAGCGGGAGGGCCAATGAGCAGTTCTTC. This chain links TRBV7-3 with TRBJ2-1; 16 nucleotides agree with TRBD2. CDR1 and CDR2 from the germline V gene are SGHTA and FQGTGA. Germline trimming cut 4 bases from V and 6 bases from J; bases unmatched to any gene: 6. The CDR3 is 17 amino acids.

This CDR3 reads CASTDRDRRHYGYTF. The CDR3 DNA reads as TGTGCCAGTACCGACCGGGACAGGAGACACTATGGCTACACCTTC. The genes are TRBV19 and TRBJ1-2; 8 bases map to TRBD1. This CDR3 has 15 residues. The V gene's germline CDR1 is LNHDA and CDR2 SQIVND (reference sequence). V lost 7 bases, J lost 3 bases, and 10 bases stayed unmatched.

The chain couples TRBV7-9 to TRBJ1-2; the D gene is possibly TRBD1 (5 bases). Germline assignment: CDR1 SEHNR and CDR2 FQNEAQ (reference sequence). The CDR3 sequence is 16 residues long. Trimming stripped 0 bases from V and 6 bases from J, with 17 bases between. The CDR3, as DNA: TGTGCCAGCAGCTTAGCGTCAGTCTCAGGGATAAATGGCTACACCTTC. This codes for CASSLASVSGINGYTF.

The chain joins TRBV15 to TRBJ2-2; D perhaps matches TRBD2 (7 bases). This CDR3 contains 17 residues. Trimming removed 0 bases from V and 2 bases from J, with 13 bases in between. Germline V gives CDR1 LNHNV, CDR2 YYDKDF (reference sequence). The CDR3 protein is CATSRDPGGANTGELFF. In DNA form, the CDR3 reads TGTGCCACCAGCAGAGATCCGGGGGGCGCAAACACCGGGGAGCTGTTTTTT.

The CDR3 DNA reads TGTGCCAGTAGCCCCGGTGTTGCAACTAATGAAAAACTGTTTTTT. Its protein product is CASSPGVATNEKLFF. This chain connects TRBV19 to TRBJ1-4, with D uncertain. The germline V gene encodes CDR1 LNHDA and CDR2 SQIVND (reference sequence). Trimming pared 6 bases from V and 0 bases from J, leaving 11 bases between. This CDR3 contains 15 residues.

The chain uses TRBV2 and TRBJ1-6; D call uncertain. The CDR3 consists of 14 residues. Germline CDR1 reads SNHLY; CDR2 reads FYNNEI. V was clipped by 6 bases and J by 8 bases, with 14 bases between them. The CDR3: CASSRDLEDSPLHF. DNA of the CDR3: TGTGCCAGCAGCCGTGACTTAGAGGATTCACCCCTCCACTTT.

This chain uses TRBV30 with TRBJ1-1, with TRBD1 matching over 10 bases. The germline V gene encodes CDR1 GTSNPN and CDR2 SVGIG (reference sequence). The CDR3 sequence is 13 residues long. Trimming at V came to 5 bases and at J to 6 bases, leaving 6 bases not matched to a gene. The CDR3 loop reads CAWQGQGWAEAFF. DNA of the CDR3: TGTGCCTGGCAGGGACAGGGGTGGGCTGAAGCTTTCTTT.

The chain uses TRBV5-6 and TRBJ2-3; D is undetermined. Germline V gene sequence: CDR1 SGHDT, CDR2 YYEEEE. The V gene lost 4 bases and the J gene lost 2 bases, with 17 bases spanning the gap. This CDR3 has 16 amino acids. CDR3 sequence: CASSSRWAVLTDTQYF. The CDR3 DNA is TGTGCCAGCAGCAGCAGGTGGGCAGTTCTCACAGATACGCAGTATTTT.

This clone came up a few times. The V gene is TRBV19, the J gene TRBJ2-1, with D unclear. Trimming cost V 5 bases and J 5 bases, with 10 bases left between them. The germline gives CDR1 LNHDA, CDR2 SQIVND (reference sequence). The CDR3 has 13 amino acids. In DNA form, the CDR3 reads TGTGCCAGTAGTTTCGGGTTTAACAATGAGCAGTTCTTC. It is translated as CASSFGFNNEQFF. Full variable domain (remainder filled in from reference TRBV19 and TRBJ2-1): DGGITQSPKYLFRKEGQNVTLSCEQNLNHDAMYWYRQDPGQGLRLIYYSQIVNDFQKGDIAEGYSVSREKKESFPLTVTSAQKNPTAFYLCASSFGFNNEQFFGPGTRLTVL.

The CDR3 loop is CASRKLAGESYEQYF. In DNA, the CDR3 is TGTGCCAGTAGAAAGCTAGCGGGAGAGTCCTACGAGCAGTACTTC. The rearrangement joins TRBV19 to TRBJ2-7; 10 bases align to TRBD2. There are 15 residues in the CDR3. Germline CDR1 and CDR2: LNHDA and SQIVND (reference sequence). The V gene end was trimmed by 6 bases and the J gene end by 1 base; junction bases not matched to a gene: 6.